This passage covers 24 T cell receptor beta chains from one sample sequenced in a study of blood T cell repertoires in COVID-19. Clones were sequenced by immunoSEQ multiplex PCR, and TCRdb holds only the in-frame ones, with some missing. The top ten hold 2.5% to 3.5% of the sample, which has tens of thousands of clones, about 88% seen once. The sequenced sample was peripheral blood. The receptor source for this set is a woman older than 75 with acute or convalescent COVID-19.

This chain connects TRBV29-1 to TRBJ1-1; 10 nucleotides agree with TRBD1. CDR3 size: 13 residues. V dropped 4 bases and J dropped 7; count of bases not matched to a gene: 6. CDR1 is SQVTM, CDR2 ANQGSEA, per germline. The CDR3 loop is CSVARDRGGEAFF. The CDR3 DNA reads TGCAGCGTTGCCCGGGACAGGGGAGGTGAAGCTTTCTTT.

This chain connects TRBV6-5 to TRBJ1-1, with D possibly TRBD1 on 5 matching bases. V dropped 4 bases and J dropped 1 base, with 10 bases sitting between them. The length of the CDR3 is 14 residues. Germline V CDR1 and CDR2: MNHEY, SVGAGI. CDR3 DNA: TGTGCCAGCAGTTCACCAGGGCGGAACACTGAAGCTTTCTTT. Its translation: CASSSPGRNTEAFF.

The chain has TRBV6-1 and TRBJ1-2; D not certain. Per germline, CDR1 MNHNS and CDR2 SASEGT. Between the trimmed V and J ends, which lost 4 bases and 0 bases, there was a span of 15 bases. This CDR3 contains 16 residues. The CDR3 protein is CASSVAEGIANYGYTF. The CDR3, as DNA: TGTGCCAGCAGTGTTGCCGAGGGTATCGCTAACTATGGCTACACCTTC.

The rearrangement links TRBV9 to TRBJ2-2; D perhaps matches TRBD2 (6 bases). Per the germline V gene, CDR1 is SGDLS and CDR2 is YYNGEE. CDR3 length equals 15 residues. Trimming removed 4 bases at V and 4 bases at J, with 14 bases between. The CDR3 region has the DNA TGTGCCAGCAGCCTACGCGCCGGGGGCACCGGGGAGCTGTTTTTT. It encodes CASSLRAGGTGELFF.

The chain couples TRBV6-2 or TRBV6-3 to TRBJ2-3; 7 bases line up with TRBD1. Germline CDR1 and CDR2: MNHEY and SVGEGT. J was trimmed by 7 bases and V by 4 bases; bases with no gene match: 11. This CDR3 spans 15 amino acids. CDR3 in amino acids: CASSSDRAWGYTQYF. CDR3 nucleotide sequence: TGTGCCAGCAGTTCAGACAGGGCGTGGGGGTATACGCAGTATTTT.

The CDR3 DNA reads as TGTGCCTGGAGTGTCACTAGTACGAACTATGGCTACACCTTC. It is translated as CAWSVTSTNYGYTF. V is TRBV30 and J is TRBJ1-2; no clear D gene. Trimming left V 0 bases short and J 2 bases short, with 10 bases between. The germline V gene has CDR1 GTSNPN and CDR2 SVGIG (reference sequence). This CDR3 has 14 residues.

The chain links TRBV10-2 to TRBJ1-6, with 7 nucleotides matching TRBD1. There are 12 residues in the CDR3. Germline V gene sequence: CDR1 WSHSY, CDR2 SAAADI. With 6 bases clipped from V and 9 bases from J, the junction kept 2 bases outside the gene matches. The CDR3 sequence is CASRQGSSPLHF. As DNA, the CDR3 is TGCGCCAGCAGACAGGGGAGTTCACCCCTCCACTTT.

V is TRBV29-1 and J is TRBJ1-4; TRBD1 agrees at 8 bases. The CDR3 covers 13 residues. V trimming: 5 bases; J trimming: 3 bases; junction bases outside the gene matches: 2. Per the germline V gene, CDR1 is SQVTM and CDR2 is ANQGSEA. CDR3 nucleotide sequence: TGCAGCGTTCAGGGGGCAGCTAATGAAAAACTGTTTTTT. It codes for CSVQGAANEKLFF.

The chain joins TRBV19 to TRBJ1-2; 7 nucleotides agree with TRBD1. The CDR3 length is 14 residues. Germline CDR1 reads LNHDA; CDR2 reads SQIVND (reference sequence). J lost 8 bases, V lost 4 bases, and 10 bases had no gene match. The CDR3 bases are TGTGCCAGTAGTAACCCGACAGGGTTGGGGGGCTACACCTTC. This encodes CASSNPTGLGGYTF.

The chain links TRBV19 to TRBJ2-1; 7 nucleotides line up with TRBD2. V dropped 5 bases and J dropped 5; count of bases not matched to a gene: 3. CDR3 length: 13 residues. Per germline, CDR1 LNHDA and CDR2 SQIVND (reference sequence). The CDR3 here is CASSWGGHNEQFF. CDR3 coding DNA: TGTGCCAGTAGTTGGGGGGGTCACAATGAGCAGTTCTTC.

This clone is medium-sized by share. CDR3 protein: CASSLAVYEQYF. CDR3 sequence (DNA): TGTGCCAGCAGCTTAGCGGTCTACGAGCAGTACTTC. The chain combines TRBV11-2 with TRBJ2-7; D is uncertain. This CDR3 has 12 amino acids. V was pared by 1 base and J by 3 bases, with 4 bases between. Germline loops: CDR1 SGHAT, CDR2 FQNNGV. Combining the CDR3 with reference TRBV11-2 and TRBJ2-7 gives the whole variable domain EAGVAQSPRYKIIEKRQSVAFWCNPISGHATLYWYQQILGQGPKLLIQFQNNGVVDDSQLPKDRFSAERLKGVDSTLKIQPAKLEDSAVYLCASSLAVYEQYFGPGTRLTVT.

The rearrangement uses TRBV5-1 and TRBJ2-7; D uncertain. The CDR3 extends over 13 amino acids. Trimming stripped 0 bases from V and 4 bases from J, with 8 bases between. Germline V gene data show CDR1 as SGHRS and CDR2 as YFSETQ. CDR3 coding DNA: TGCGCCAGCAGCTTGGGACTGATATACGAGCAGTACTTC. Translated, it gives CASSLGLIYEQYF.

V usage is TRBV5-1 and J usage is TRBJ1-1; TRBD1 matches 9 bases. This CDR3 has 15 residues. The germline V gene has CDR1 SGHRS and CDR2 YFSETQ. Trimming cost V 4 bases and J 5 bases; bases outside gene matches: 9. For the CDR3, the DNA is TGCGCCAGCAGCACTTGGGACAGGGAAGGGACTGAAGCTTTCTTT. It is translated as CASSTWDREGTEAFF.

V is TRBV27 and J is TRBJ2-2; D may be TRBD1 (6 bases). Trimming removed 5 bases at V and 6 bases at J, with 7 bases between. The V gene's germline CDR1 is MNHEY and CDR2 SMNVEV (reference sequence). The CDR3 consists of 12 residues. CDR3 bases: TGTGCCAGCAGTCAGGGGCCCGGGGAGCTGTTTTTT. Translated: CASSQGPGELFF.

The rearrangement uses TRBV19 and TRBJ1-6; D is uncertain. The CDR3 length is 16 residues. The V gene's germline CDR1 is LNHDA and CDR2 SQIVND (reference sequence). The ends were cut back, 5 bases at V and 0 bases at J, with 11 bases in the middle. The CDR3 is CASSARLSSYNSPLHF. CDR3 DNA: TGTGCCAGTAGTGCTAGGCTGAGCTCCTATAATTCACCCCTCCACTTT.

This chain connects TRBV27 to TRBJ2-1; tentative D call: TRBD2 (6 bases). Trimming shortened V by 6 bases and J by 2 bases, and 17 bases separated the two germline ends. The CDR3 consists of 16 residues. From germline, CDR1 is MNHEY and CDR2 SMNVEV (reference sequence). Here the CDR3 reads CASSPGGHPTYNEQFF. The CDR3 DNA is TGTGCCAGCAGCCCCGGAGGGCACCCGACCTACAATGAGCAGTTCTTC.

The J gene is TRBJ2-3, the V gene TRBV27; TRBD2 is a possible D gene (6 bases). V lost 8 bases, J lost 1 base, and 13 bases lay in between. Germline V gene sequence: CDR1 MNHEY, CDR2 SMNVEV (reference sequence). The CDR3 sequence is 14 residues long. CDR3 DNA: TGTGCCAGCCGACCCGGGACTGGCACAGATACGCAGTATTTT. Amino acid sequence: CASRPGTGTDTQYF.

The chain employs TRBV19 and TRBJ1-5; the match to TRBD1 covers 7 bases. The CDR3 consists of 13 residues. Germline CDR1 reads LNHDA; CDR2 reads SQIVND (reference sequence). V shed 4 bases, J shed 7 bases, and the junction held 4 bases outside the gene matches. Written as DNA, the CDR3 is TGTGCCAGTAGTACGCAGGGGGACCAGCCCCAGCATTTT. Its protein is CASSTQGDQPQHF.

V gene TRBV5-6 combines with J gene TRBJ1-1; weak D call: TRBD1 (6 bases). V lost 0 bases, J lost 1 base, and 7 bases lay in between. Germline values: CDR1 SGHDT, CDR2 YYEEEE. The CDR3 runs 14 residues. Here the CDR3 reads CASSLVGGNTEAFF. The CDR3 nucleotides read TGTGCCAGCAGCTTGGTAGGGGGGAACACTGAAGCTTTCTTT.

The chain links TRBV11-3 to TRBJ1-1; D may be TRBD1 (6 bases). The CDR3 is 15 residues long. The V end was cut by 5 bases, the J end by 3 bases, with 16 bases between. The germline gives CDR1 SGHNT, CDR2 YENEEA. CDR3 sequence (DNA): TGTGCCAGCAGCCTGGGGGGGGCAGAGGACACTGAAGCTTTCTTT. Translated: CASSLGGAEDTEAFF.

The chain has TRBV5-5 and TRBJ2-7; 8 bases are a match to TRBD2. The CDR3 is 16 residues long. Germline V gene sequence: CDR1 SGHKS, CDR2 YYEKEE (reference sequence). V was pared by 3 bases and J by 1 base, with 9 bases of the junction left unmatched. DNA of the CDR3: TGTGCCAGCAGCTGGTTGATGCGGGAGGCTTCCTACGAGCAGTACTTC. Amino acid sequence: CASSWLMREASYEQYF.

This chain connects TRBV2 to TRBJ2-2, with 13 bases lining up with TRBD2. The V and J ends lost 2 bases and 5 bases, in that order; junction bases with no gene match: 2. The CDR3 is made up of 16 amino acids. Germline assignment: CDR1 SNHLY and CDR2 FYNNEI. CDR3 protein: CASSEMGLAGTGELFF. CDR3 in DNA: TGTGCCAGCAGTGAAATGGGACTAGCGGGAACCGGGGAGCTGTTTTTT.

This clone was found a few times. The V call is TRBV5-4, the J call TRBJ1-1, with TRBD1 matching over 7 bases. The ends lost 3 bases at V and 1 base at J; junction bases unmatched: 0. The CDR3 consists of 13 residues. The germline V gene encodes CDR1 SGHNT and CDR2 YYREEE (reference sequence). The CDR3 loop reads CASSWDRNTEAFF. Here the CDR3 DNA reads TGTGCCAGCAGCTGGGACAGGAACACTGAAGCTTTCTTT.

Only one count was recorded for this clone. The rearrangement joins TRBV7-9 to TRBJ1-4; D not certain. The V gene's germline CDR1 is SEHNR and CDR2 FQNEAQ (reference sequence). The CDR3 is 13 amino acids. Trimming removed 0 bases from V and 8 bases from J, with 7 bases in between. Here the CDR3 reads CASSLARSEKLFF. The DNA for the CDR3 is TGTGCCAGCAGCTTAGCGCGTTCGGAAAAACTGTTTTTT.